One T cell receptor (beta chain) is described in this entry. Its antigen is still unknown. Base qualities are not at hand, and no much larger clone is one base apart. Sequencing instrument: Illumina HiSeq 2500. Quantitative 5'-RACE with molecular barcodes was used to prepare TCR beta libraries. The study's processing was this. A new computational method based on a probabilistic model of VDJ rearrangement was used to identify disease-linked TCR variants. TCRdb passed the public sequencing reads through fastp at Q25 and MiXCR, retaining productive beta sequences. Entries are consolidated by CDR3 protein sequence, retaining the most common genes and DNA. The V and J calls, along with clone size, are taken from TCRdb and not from the paper's own processing. Counted in this sample were around 150,000 distinct CDR3 sequences; 7.3% of them appeared once. Of the sample, roughly an eighth falls within the top ten clones.

This record comes from a study of CD8 T cells in ankylosing spondylitis (dated by TCRdb to the late 2010s). Broadly, across the study: The study set out to find disease-linked TCR variants by profiling T cell receptor beta repertoires in ankylosing spondylitis patients and healthy donors. The full study cohort comprised around 25 ankylosing spondylitis patients and roughly 110 healthy donors. Peripheral blood samples were taken, and synovial fluid was additionally collected from ankylosing spondylitis patients. General study outcomes and caveats: The disease-linked clones had a CD8+ phenotype and were found at relatively low frequencies in peripheral blood. According to the report, matched synovial fluid samples from ankylosing spondylitis patients were significantly enriched for the disease-linked clones. Some of the motif variants had been reported before in the synovial fluid and blood of reactive arthritis patients, a finding that suggests common disease-initiation mechanisms. Blood from ankylosing spondylitis patients appeared to be characterized by a TCR beta motif composed of about eight highly homologous amino acid variants.

What was sequenced was blood, either unsorted or a sorted T cell fraction (not recorded which). The receptor was derived from a female donor with ankylosing spondylitis or in good health (not recorded which).

The DNA sequence is given as TGCTGCGCTAGAGATCTCGGAGCGGGGGGGCGCACCGGGGAGCTGTTTTTT. This sequence encodes CCARDLGAGGRTGELFF. This chain joins TRBV20-1 to TRBJ2-2; a stretch of 10 junction bases matches TRBD2. The germline V gene encodes CDR1 DFQATT and CDR2 SNEGSKA (reference sequence). Counted from cysteine to phenylalanine, this CDR3 has 17 amino acids. Only the CDR3 region is kept as DNA, spanning 51 bases read in frame from base 1.